The next 8 T cell receptor beta chains were all read from a single sample in a study of cytomegalovirus exposure and HLA in healthy donors. The PCR ran on 60 Vbeta and 13 Jbeta primers. The protocol was immunoSEQ multiplex PCR, while the TCRdb copy is restricted to in-frame clones and leaves out a portion. The sample consists of around 140,000 clones, 70% to 85% of them appearing once. Specimen: PBMCs. The receptors here all came from a woman aged 55-69 years in good health and CMV-seropositive.

J is TRBJ2-7 and V is TRBV4-3; 7 bases are a match to TRBD2. The CDR3 runs 16 residues. Germline V CDR1 and CDR2: LGHNA, YSLEER. J was trimmed by 0 bases and V by 4 bases; bases with no gene match: 9. The CDR3 here is CASSPDASGSSYEQYF. The CDR3 nucleotides read TGCGCCAGCAGCCCCGACGCTAGCGGCAGCTCCTACGAGCAGTACTTC.

The chain links TRBV4-1 to TRBJ2-7; 7 bases line up with TRBD2. Trimming cost V 4 bases and J 4 bases; bases outside gene matches: 7. The CDR3 runs 14 residues. Germline CDR1 and CDR2: MGHRA and YSYEKL. The CDR3 loop reads CASSPVGEGYEQYF. CDR3 sequence (DNA): TGCGCCAGCAGCCCAGTCGGGGAGGGGTACGAGCAGTACTTC.

The CDR3 is CASSRTERTEAFF. CDR3 DNA sequence: TGTGCCAGCTCGCGGACAGAGCGAACTGAAGCTTTCTTT. This chain joins TRBV18 and TRBJ1-1; tentative D call: TRBD1 (6 bases). Trimming stripped 6 bases from V and 5 bases from J, with 13 bases between. The germline CDR1 and CDR2 sequences are KGHSH and LQKENI. The CDR3 loop spans 13 amino acids.

The chain couples TRBV9 to TRBJ1-1; 9 bases are a match to TRBD1. The trim removed 3 bases at V and 1 base at J, leaving 4 bases unmatched. The CDR3 contains 15 residues. CDR1 and CDR2 (germline): SGDLS, YYNGEE. The CDR3 protein is CASSGTGQGNTEAFF. The CDR3 bases are TGTGCCAGCAGCGGAACGGGACAGGGGAACACTGAAGCTTTCTTT.

CDR3 DNA sequence: TGCGCCAGCAGCTTCGGCCAGGGGGGTTACACTGAAGCTTTCTTT. Amino acid sequence: CASSFGQGGYTEAFF. The chain is built from TRBV5-1 and TRBJ1-1, with 7 bases identical to TRBD1. This CDR3 contains 15 residues. V gave up 2 bases and J gave up 3 bases; unmatched junction bases: 7. CDR1 and CDR2 (germline): SGHRS, YFSETQ.

The chain uses TRBV27 and TRBJ2-2; 9 bases are a match to TRBD1. Germline-derived CDR1 and CDR2 are MNHEY and SMNVEV (reference sequence). The trim removed 2 bases at V and 8 bases at J, leaving 12 bases unmatched. This CDR3 spans 17 amino acids. The CDR3 DNA is TGTGCCAGCAGTTTACGACCTGCTGGGACAGGGCTAGGGGAGCTGTTTTTT. Translation gives CASSLRPAGTGLGELFF.

The gene calls are TRBV15 and TRBJ2-3; TRBD2 aligns across 8 bases. Germline V lookup: CDR1 LNHNV, CDR2 YYDKDF (reference sequence). V shed 0 bases, J shed 3 bases, and the junction held 5 bases outside the gene matches. The CDR3 loop spans 16 amino acids. The chain's CDR3 is CATSRDYASGTDTQYF. CDR3 bases: TGTGCCACCAGCAGAGATTACGCTAGCGGGACAGATACGCAGTATTTT.

This rearrangement joins TRBV9 to TRBJ2-6; TRBD1 agrees at 7 bases. The CDR3 has 16 residues. The germline CDR1 and CDR2 sequences are SGDLS and YYNGEE. The ends lost 0 bases at V and 4 bases at J; junction bases unmatched: 4. CDR3 in amino acids: CASSVATGPGANVLTF. DNA for the CDR3: TGTGCCAGCAGCGTAGCGACAGGGCCCGGGGCCAACGTCCTGACTTTC.